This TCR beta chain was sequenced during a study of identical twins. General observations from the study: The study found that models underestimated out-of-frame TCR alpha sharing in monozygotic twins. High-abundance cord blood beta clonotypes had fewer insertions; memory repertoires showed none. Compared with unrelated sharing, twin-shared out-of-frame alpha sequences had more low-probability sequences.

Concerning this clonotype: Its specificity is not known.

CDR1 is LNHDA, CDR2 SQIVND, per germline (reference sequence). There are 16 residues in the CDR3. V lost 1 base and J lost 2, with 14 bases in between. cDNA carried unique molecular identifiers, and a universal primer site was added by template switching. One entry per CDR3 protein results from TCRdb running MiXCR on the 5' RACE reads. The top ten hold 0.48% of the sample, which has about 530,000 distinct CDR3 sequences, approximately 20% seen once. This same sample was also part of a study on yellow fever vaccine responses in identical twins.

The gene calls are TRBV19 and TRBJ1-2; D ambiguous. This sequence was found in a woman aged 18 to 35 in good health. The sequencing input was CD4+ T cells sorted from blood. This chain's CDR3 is CASSIVGGRGNYGYTF. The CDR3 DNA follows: TGTGCCAGTAGTATAGTTGGAGGCAGAGGCAACTATGGCTACACCTTC.